This T cell receptor beta chain emerged from a study of CD4+ T cells in melanoma. Overall study results and limits: In melanoma, neoantigen-specific CD4+ T cells reportedly differed in differentiation state. CD8+ T cell, macrophage and B cell function reportedly correlated with neoantigen-specific CD4+ T cells.

Clones were read by immunoSEQ multiplex PCR, and TCRdb kept only the in-frame ones, dropping some. This sample has approximately 110,000 clones, with about nine tenths found just once. This clone was seen only once. Its antigen is not identified. Between the trimmed V and J ends, which lost 2 bases and 0 bases, there was a span of 11 bases. The CDR3 length is 16 residues. CDR1 and CDR2 (germline): MDHEN, SYDVKM. Specimen: peripheral blood. This sequence joins TRBV28 and TRBJ1-3, with D unresolved. The source is a human donor with melanoma. CDR3 protein: CASSLSLRYSGNTIYF. In DNA, the CDR3 is TGTGCCAGCAGTTTAAGTCTCAGATACTCTGGAAACACCATATATTTT.